A single sample is the source of the 27 T cell receptor beta chains below, sequenced in a study of CD8 T cells in ankylosing spondylitis. TCRdb reprocessed the 5' RACE reads with MiXCR, giving one entry per CDR3 protein. The sample comprises hundreds of thousands of distinct CDR3 sequences, roughly 25% of which are singletons, and about 0.9% rests with the top ten. Study observations and caveats: Roughly 8 highly homologous variants formed a TCR beta motif that appeared characteristic of ankylosing spondylitis blood.

These receptors have no identified antigens. The specimen was blood, either unsorted or a sorted T cell fraction (not recorded which). These receptors all come from a male donor with ankylosing spondylitis.

J is TRBJ1-1 and V is TRBV5-1; the D gene is possibly TRBD1 (6 bases). V lost 0 bases, J lost 3 bases, and 12 bases lay in between. There are 15 residues in the CDR3. Germline V gene data show CDR1 as SGHRS and CDR2 as YFSETQ. The CDR3 DNA reads as TGCGCCAGCAGCTTGGCAGGGGCCGGGGACACTGAAGCTTTCTTT. It yields the protein CASSLAGAGDTEAFF. Drawing the rest from reference TRBV5-1 and TRBJ1-1, the complete variable domain is KAGVTQTPRYLIKTRGQQVTLSCSPISGHRSVSWYQQTPGQGLQFLFEYFSETQRNKGNFPGRFSGRQFSNSRSEMNVSTLELGDSALYLCASSLAGAGDTEAFFGQGTRLTVV.

V is TRBV5-1 and J is TRBJ2-5; D uncertain. Trimming stripped 4 bases from V and 5 bases from J, with 18 bases between. This CDR3 spans 15 amino acids. CDR1 and CDR2 from the germline V gene are SGHRS and YFSETQ. CDR3 residues: CASSRDATIQETQYF. Written as DNA, the CDR3 is TGCGCCAGCAGCCGCGACGCTACTATCCAGGAGACCCAGTACTTC.

The chain combines TRBV5-6 with TRBJ1-6; D may be TRBD1 (5 bases). CDR3 length equals 16 residues. Germline V gene data show CDR1 as SGHDT and CDR2 as YYEEEE. Deletions cut 0 bases from V and 9 bases from J, with 16 bases between. This chain's CDR3 is CASSLAGRGHGSPLHF. CDR3 DNA sequence: TGTGCCAGCAGCTTGGCAGGGAGAGGGCACGGTTCACCCCTCCACTTT.

This clonotype has at least ten counts. The chain is built from TRBV11-2 and TRBJ1-2, with no clear D. The ends were cut back, 0 bases at V and 0 bases at J, with 5 bases in the middle. CDR1 and CDR2 (germline): SGHAT, FQNNGV. The CDR3 consists of 14 residues. CDR3 loop: CASSLDRANYGYTF. DNA for the CDR3: TGTGCCAGCAGCTTAGACCGGGCTAACTATGGCTACACCTTC.

This clonotype has at least ten counts. Sequence at one end of the junction differs from germline and may be a read error. The chain employs TRBV5-1 and TRBJ2-3, with D possibly being TRBD1 or TRBD2 (5 bases each). Germline CDR1 is SGHRS and CDR2 is YFSETQ. CDR3 size: 14 residues. The CDR3 protein is CASSSGTFTDTQYF. The CDR3 DNA follows: TGTGCCAGCAGCTCCGGGACGTTCACAGATACGCAGTATTTT.

This chain connects TRBV5-1 to TRBJ2-1, with D perhaps TRBD1 (5 bases). This CDR3 is built from 15 residues. Germline CDR1 is SGHRS and CDR2 is YFSETQ. V lost 6 bases and J lost 4, with 17 bases in between. The CDR3 is CASMKSDSQYNEQFF. For the CDR3, the DNA is TGCGCCAGCATGAAGAGCGACAGTCAGTACAATGAGCAGTTCTTC.

This clonotype was observed a handful of times. The gene calls are TRBV20-1 and TRBJ1-1; 9 bases agree with TRBD1. Per the germline V gene, CDR1 is DFQATT and CDR2 is SNEGSKA (reference sequence). The CDR3 sequence is 15 residues long. The ends lost 3 bases at V and 5 bases at J; junction bases unmatched: 10. The CDR3 nucleotides are TGCAGTGCTAGCCCCTCCGGACAGGGGAGGACTGAAGCTTTCTTT. It yields the protein CSASPSGQGRTEAFF.

The chain couples TRBV24-1 to TRBJ2-1; 9 bases match TRBD1. V shed 4 bases, J shed 5 bases, and the junction held 11 bases outside the gene matches. Germline CDR1 reads KGHDR; CDR2 reads SFDVKD. The CDR3 runs to 17 residues. The CDR3 sequence: CATSESPGTGWDNEQFF. CDR3 nucleotides: TGTGCCACCAGTGAGTCCCCCGGGACAGGGTGGGACAATGAGCAGTTCTTC.

The V gene is TRBV20-1, the J gene TRBJ1-1; possible D gene TRBD1, 6 bases. Germline V gene lookup returns CDR1 DFQATT and CDR2 SNEGSKA (reference sequence). This CDR3 region has 13 residues. Trimming pared 5 bases from V and 1 base from J, leaving 11 bases between. The CDR3 here is CSAQGFSNTEAFF. The CDR3 DNA follows: TGCAGTGCTCAGGGGTTTTCGAACACTGAAGCTTTCTTT.

The J gene is TRBJ1-1, the V gene TRBV29-1, with D maybe TRBD1 (5 bases). Trimming pared 5 bases from V and 0 bases from J, leaving 10 bases between. Germline lookup yields CDR1 SQVTM and CDR2 ANQGSEA. This CDR3 is built from 13 residues. CDR3 nucleotide sequence: TGCAGCGTTCAGACAGCTTTGAACACTGAAGCTTTCTTT. Amino acids: CSVQTALNTEAFF.

This clonotype was detected only a few times. CDR3 sequence: CASSFGEHSGEQYV. CDR3 sequence (DNA): TGTGCCAGCAGTTTTGGGGAACACAGTGGCGAGCAGTACGTC. This chain joins TRBV12-3 or TRBV12-4 and TRBJ2-7; D not resolved. V was shortened by 3 bases and J by 6 bases, with 15 bases between the two germline ends. The CDR3 is 14 residues long.

The CDR3 loop reads CATSENQGGRANVLTF. The CDR3 nucleotides read TGTGCCACCAGTGAAAATCAGGGTGGGAGGGCCAACGTCCTGACTTTC. The V and J genes are TRBV24-1 and TRBJ2-6, with D perhaps matching TRBD1 (5 bases). Trimming shortened V by 4 bases and J by 5 bases, and 14 bases separated the two germline ends. The germline V gene encodes CDR1 KGHDR and CDR2 SFDVKD. The CDR3 extends over 16 amino acids.

The chain combines TRBV20-1 with TRBJ2-7; D is uncertain. CDR1 DFQATT and CDR2 SNEGSKA come from the germline V gene (reference sequence). With 7 bases removed from V and 3 bases from J, the gap between germline ends came to 13 bases. The CDR3 has 12 amino acids. The CDR3 sequence is CSVNPQRYEQYF. The CDR3 bases are TGCAGTGTTAACCCCCAGCGCTACGAGCAGTACTTC.

The V call is TRBV30, the J call TRBJ1-5; TRBD1 matches 7 bases. With 2 bases clipped from V and 4 bases from J, the junction kept 5 bases outside the gene matches. In germline, CDR1 is GTSNPN, CDR2 SVGIG (reference sequence). The CDR3 extends over 14 amino acids. The CDR3 DNA is TGTGCCTGGAGTTTGCAGGGGGGGAATCAGCCCCAGCATTTT. It is translated as CAWSLQGGNQPQHF. Full variable domain (rest looked up from reference TRBV30 and TRBJ1-5): SQTIHQWPATLVQPVGSPLSLECTVEGTSNPNLYWYRQAAGRGLQLLFYSVGIGQISSEVPQNLSASRPQDRQFILSSKKLLLSDSGFYLCAWSLQGGNQPQHFGDGTRLSIL.

Only a few counts were recorded for this clonotype. The chain carries TRBV5-1 and TRBJ2-5; TRBD2 aligns across 13 bases. There are 16 residues in the CDR3. V was pared by 4 bases and J by 4 bases, with 7 bases of the junction left unmatched. Germline V gives CDR1 SGHRS, CDR2 YFSETQ. The DNA for the CDR3 is TGCGCCAGCAGCACGGCCGGGACTAGCGGGATAGAGACCCAGTACTTC. Its protein product is CASSTAGTSGIETQYF.

The gene calls are TRBV2 and TRBJ2-3; possibly TRBD1 for D (6 bases). CDR1 and CDR2 from the germline V gene are SNHLY and FYNNEI. The germline V and J ends were trimmed by 5 bases and 6 bases, with 9 bases remaining between them. The CDR3 extends over 12 amino acids. CDR3 region: CASSKGVDTQYF. The CDR3 nucleotides read TGTGCCAGCAGTAAGGGGGTGGATACGCAGTATTTT.

This clonotype showed up just a few times. This chain joins TRBV6-1 and TRBJ2-7; 8 bases agree with TRBD2. Germline CDR1 MNHNS, CDR2 SASEGT. V trimming: 8 bases; J trimming: 3 bases; junction bases outside the gene matches: 12. This CDR3 contains 15 residues. The CDR3 region is CASRGPRSGSYEQYF. The CDR3 DNA follows: TGTGCCAGCCGCGGGCCCCGAAGCGGGAGCTACGAGCAGTACTTC.

Many counts were recorded for this clonotype. The chain joins TRBV5-1 to TRBJ2-1; 14 nucleotides match TRBD2. This CDR3 contains 16 residues. Germline values: CDR1 SGHRS, CDR2 YFSETQ. The V segment lost 3 bases and the J segment 7 bases; nucleotides outside the gene matches: 6. The CDR3 bases are TGCGCCAGCAGCTGGTCCGGGACTAGCGGGAGTAATGAGCAGTTCTTC. Its translation: CASSWSGTSGSNEQFF.

The rearrangement uses TRBV5-1 and TRBJ2-5; 8 bases agree with TRBD2. V lost 2 bases, J lost 3 bases, and 0 bases stayed unmatched. This CDR3 contains 13 residues. In germline, CDR1 is SGHRS, CDR2 YFSETQ. CDR3 DNA: TGCGCCAGCAGCTTTAGCGGGAAAGAGACCCAGTACTTC. Translation gives CASSFSGKETQYF.

This clonotype was recorded at least ten times. The chain is built from TRBV5-1 and TRBJ2-7; D unclear. CDR3 length: 14 amino acids. V was trimmed by 6 bases and J by 6 bases, leaving 19 bases between them. The germline V gene encodes CDR1 SGHRS and CDR2 YFSETQ. CDR3 amino acids: CASTLDHGRSEQYF. The CDR3 region has the DNA TGCGCCAGCACCCTGGACCATGGGCGATCCGAGCAGTACTTC.

The V gene is TRBV20-1, the J gene TRBJ2-5; tentative D call: TRBD1 (6 bases). With 7 bases removed from V and 1 base from J, the gap between germline ends came to 13 bases. The CDR3 is 13 residues long. Germline CDR1 is DFQATT and CDR2 is SNEGSKA (reference sequence). The CDR3 DNA sequence: TGCAGTGGACATCAGGGGATCCAAGAGACCCAGTACTTC. It codes for CSGHQGIQETQYF.

The chain recombines TRBV5-1 with TRBJ1-1; possibly TRBD1 for D (5 bases). In germline, CDR1 is SGHRS, CDR2 YFSETQ. This CDR3 region has 14 residues. The V end lost 4 bases, the J end lost 0 bases, and 10 bases lay between the germline ends. The CDR3 bases are TGCGCCAGCAGCACCCTAGGGGTGAACACTGAAGCTTTCTTT. Its translation: CASSTLGVNTEAFF.

The chain couples TRBV7-8 to TRBJ2-3; D not certain. Looked up from germline, CDR1 is SGHVS and CDR2 is FQNEAQ. V dropped 1 base and J dropped 2 bases, with 13 bases sitting between them. The CDR3 has 16 residues. The CDR3 reads CASSLEAAANTDTQYF. For the CDR3, the DNA is TGTGCCAGCAGCTTAGAGGCGGCAGCTAACACAGATACGCAGTATTTT.

Many counts were recorded for this clonotype. The chain is built from TRBV20-1 and TRBJ2-1, with D perhaps matching TRBD1 (5 bases). Trimming removed 3 bases at V and 4 bases at J, with 13 bases between. This CDR3 is 14 amino acids long. The V gene's germline CDR1 is DFQATT and CDR2 SNEGSKA (reference sequence). DNA of the CDR3: TGCAGTGCTAGCGGCCAGGGTGGGTACAATGAGCAGTTCTTC. As protein: CSASGQGGYNEQFF.

This sequence joins TRBV12-3 or TRBV12-4 and TRBJ2-7, with a weak D call TRBD2 (6 bases). Trimming stripped 1 base from V and 4 bases from J, with 11 bases between. The CDR3 covers 14 residues. CDR3 sequence (DNA): TGTGCCAGCAGTTTAGACCTAGCGACATACGAGCAGTACTTC. Protein: CASSLDLATYEQYF.

This clonotype was observed a few times. V gene TRBV5-1 combines with J gene TRBJ2-2; D is possibly TRBD1 (5 bases). Trimming stripped 6 bases from V and 0 bases from J, with 12 bases between. CDR1 and CDR2 from the germline V gene are SGHRS and YFSETQ. The CDR3 is 15 amino acids. Here the CDR3 reads CASKNRNANTGELFF. CDR3 coding DNA: TGCGCCAGCAAAAACAGGAACGCGAACACCGGGGAGCTGTTTTTT. The full variable domain, its missing parts supplied by reference TRBV5-1 and TRBJ2-2, is KAGVTQTPRYLIKTRGQQVTLSCSPISGHRSVSWYQQTPGQGLQFLFEYFSETQRNKGNFPGRFSGRQFSNSRSEMNVSTLELGDSALYLCASKNRNANTGELFFGEGSRLTVL.

This clonotype was observed many times. In DNA form, the CDR3 reads TGTGCCAGCAGCCAAGAATGGACTACAGATACGCAGTATTTT. Encoded protein: CASSQEWTTDTQYF. This chain links TRBV14 with TRBJ2-3; tentatively, D is TRBD2 (5 bases). Germline V gives CDR1 SGHDN, CDR2 FVKESK. V shed 0 bases and J shed 3 bases, with 7 bases lying between them. The CDR3 consists of 14 residues.